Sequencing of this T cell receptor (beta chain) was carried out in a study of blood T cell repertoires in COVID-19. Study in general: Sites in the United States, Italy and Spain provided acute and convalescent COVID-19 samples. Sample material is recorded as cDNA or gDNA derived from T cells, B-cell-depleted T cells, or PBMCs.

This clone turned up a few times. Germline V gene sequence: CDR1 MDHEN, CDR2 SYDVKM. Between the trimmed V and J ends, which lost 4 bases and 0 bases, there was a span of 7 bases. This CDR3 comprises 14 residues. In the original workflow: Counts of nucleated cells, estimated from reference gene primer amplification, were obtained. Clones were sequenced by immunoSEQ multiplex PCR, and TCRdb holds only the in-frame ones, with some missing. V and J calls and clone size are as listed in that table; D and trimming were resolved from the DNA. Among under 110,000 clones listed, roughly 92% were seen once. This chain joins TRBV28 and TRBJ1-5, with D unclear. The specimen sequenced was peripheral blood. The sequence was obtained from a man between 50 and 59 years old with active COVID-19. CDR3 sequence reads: CASSYESSNQPQHF. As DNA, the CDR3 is TGTGCCAGCAGTTATGAGAGTAGCAATCAGCCCCAGCATTTT.